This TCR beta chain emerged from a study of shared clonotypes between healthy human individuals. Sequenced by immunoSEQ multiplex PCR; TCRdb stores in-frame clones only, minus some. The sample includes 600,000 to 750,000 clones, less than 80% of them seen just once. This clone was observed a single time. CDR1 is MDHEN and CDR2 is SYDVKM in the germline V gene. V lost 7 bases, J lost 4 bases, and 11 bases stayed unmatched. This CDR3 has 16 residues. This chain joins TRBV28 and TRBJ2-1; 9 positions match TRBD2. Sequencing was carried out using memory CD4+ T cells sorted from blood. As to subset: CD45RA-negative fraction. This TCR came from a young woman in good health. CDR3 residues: CASKRGSGSEYNEQFF. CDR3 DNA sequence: TGTGCCAGCAAGAGGGGTAGCGGGAGTGAATACAATGAGCAGTTCTTC.